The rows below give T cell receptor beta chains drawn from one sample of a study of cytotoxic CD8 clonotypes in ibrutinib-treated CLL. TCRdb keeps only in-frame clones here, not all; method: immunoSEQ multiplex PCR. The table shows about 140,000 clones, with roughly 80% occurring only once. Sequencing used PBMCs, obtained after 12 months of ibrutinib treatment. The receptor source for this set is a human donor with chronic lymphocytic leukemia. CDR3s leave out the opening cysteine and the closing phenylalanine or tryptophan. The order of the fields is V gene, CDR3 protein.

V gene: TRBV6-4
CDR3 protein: ASRGQRAYEQY

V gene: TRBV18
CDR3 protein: ASSSDGDRAHGYT

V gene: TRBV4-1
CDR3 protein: ASSQDRTAWNTEAF

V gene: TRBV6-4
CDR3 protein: ASSDGVDGGKLF

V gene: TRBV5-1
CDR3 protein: ASSPQTGAAGETQY

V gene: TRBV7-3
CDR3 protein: ASSSGGRNTDTQY

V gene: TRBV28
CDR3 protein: ASSHRRSYEQY

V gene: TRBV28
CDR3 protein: ASSLAGYNEAF

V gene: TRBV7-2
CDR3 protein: ASRRTRDYSNQPQH

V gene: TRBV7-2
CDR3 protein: ASSSQGGANEKLF

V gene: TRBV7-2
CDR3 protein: ASNPGWSGSGYEQY

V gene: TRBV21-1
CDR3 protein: ASSKNWGSYEQY

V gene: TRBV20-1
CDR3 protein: SARPGHGYT

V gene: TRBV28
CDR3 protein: ASRNILLQGQGDEQF

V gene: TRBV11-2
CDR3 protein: ASSLSGGSNEKLF

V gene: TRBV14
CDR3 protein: ASSQAYATGAEQY

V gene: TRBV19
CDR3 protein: ASSPPAQHYEKLF